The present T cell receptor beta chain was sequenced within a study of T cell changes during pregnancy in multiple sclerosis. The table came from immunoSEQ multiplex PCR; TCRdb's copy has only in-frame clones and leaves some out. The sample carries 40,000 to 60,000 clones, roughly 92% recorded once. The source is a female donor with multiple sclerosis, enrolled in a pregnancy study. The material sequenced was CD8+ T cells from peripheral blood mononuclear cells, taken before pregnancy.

CDR3 sequence reads: CASSILAGEVNEQFF. The CDR3 DNA reads TGTGCCAGTAGTATTCTAGCGGGAGAGGTCAATGAGCAGTTCTTC. The rearrangement joins TRBV19 to TRBJ2-1, with 10 positions matching TRBD2. The CDR3 covers 15 residues. Germline trimming cut 3 bases from V and 6 bases from J; bases unmatched to any gene: 5. Germline CDR1 LNHDA, CDR2 SQIVND (reference sequence). The full variable domain, completed using reference TRBV19 and TRBJ2-1, is DGGITQSPKYLFRKEGQNVTLSCEQNLNHDAMYWYRQDPGQGLRLIYYSQIVNDFQKGDIAEGYSVSREKKESFPLTVTSAQKNPTAFYLCASSILAGEVNEQFFGPGTRLTVL.